This T cell receptor (beta chain) was identified in a study of shared clonotypes between healthy human individuals. Assay: immunoSEQ multiplex PCR; the TCRdb copy retains only in-frame clones and omits some. In the table there are approximately 2.3 million clones, over 90% of which are singletons. Sequences were obtained from naive CD4+ T cells from PBMCs. Subset here: CD45RA+ positively selected. The receptor comes from a young man in good health. Some clones in this sample may be carry-over from other donors' samples.

CDR3 sequence: CASSVANGRDGGELFF. The CDR3 DNA reads TGTGCCAGCAGCGTAGCAAACGGGAGGGATGGCGGGGAGCTGTTTTTT. This chain uses TRBV9 with TRBJ2-2; 8 bases align to TRBD2. CDR1 and CDR2 (germline): SGDLS, YYNGEE. The CDR3 contains 16 residues. After removal of 0 bases from V and 7 bases from J, the junction contained 8 bases not matched to a gene.